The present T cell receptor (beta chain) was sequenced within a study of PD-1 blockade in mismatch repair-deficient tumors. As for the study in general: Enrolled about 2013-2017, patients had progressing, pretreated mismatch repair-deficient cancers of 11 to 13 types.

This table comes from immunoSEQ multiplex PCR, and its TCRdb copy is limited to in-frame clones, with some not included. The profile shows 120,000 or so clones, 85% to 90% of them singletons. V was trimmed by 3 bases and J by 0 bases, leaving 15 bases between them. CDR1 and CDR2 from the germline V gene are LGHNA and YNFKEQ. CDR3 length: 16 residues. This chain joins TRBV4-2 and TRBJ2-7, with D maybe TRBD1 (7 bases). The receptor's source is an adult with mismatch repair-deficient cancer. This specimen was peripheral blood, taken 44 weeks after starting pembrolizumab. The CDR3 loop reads CASSQDQGGHSYEQYF. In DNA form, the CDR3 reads TGTGCCAGCAGCCAGGATCAGGGGGGTCACTCCTACGAGCAGTACTTC.